This entry describes one TCR beta chain. This clone appeared a few times. No antigen is known for it. No base quality values were provided; no much bigger clone lies one nucleotide off. A single peripheral blood draw of about 120 mL on average was collected from each donor into heparinised tubes. A BD FACSAria II was used to sort naive, central memory, regulatory and stem cell-like memory CD4+ T cells with a panel that included CD45RO, CCR7, CD25, CD127, CD95 and CD27. Every sorted population had a purity above 95%. PBMCs were isolated immediately by Lymphoprep density gradient centrifugation and stained directly without culture. Samples were stained and sorted in pairs, with one healthy donor and one patient per experiment, so that batch effects were minimized. The data stem from a study of beta chain features in type 1 diabetes (dated by TCRdb to the late 2010s). In the study overall: Patients and healthy donors did not differ in mean age, gender distribution, total cell number or subset yield. A total of 100 million to 110 million sorted cells were examined across all samples, and a strong correlation was observed between cell number per subset and RNA yield. In the study, recently diagnosed type 1 diabetes patients and matched healthy donors were compared on the TCRB repertoires of their sorted circulating CD4+ T cell subsets. Naive and central memory subsets were obtained from all 30 or so donors, but regulatory and stem cell-like memory subsets were isolated from only 8 patients and 8 healthy donors. Broader findings and caveats from the paper: Sequencing cDNA rather than genomic DNA could over-represent highly expressing activated cells, although activation and CD3 levels did not differ between groups. Naive, central memory and regulatory TCRB repertoires appeared more similar among patients than among healthy donors. PCR may preferentially amplify shorter templates, but because patient and control samples were amplified and corrected together, any resulting skew would affect both groups equally. Type 1 diabetes patients showed a moderate but significant shortening of TCRB CDR3 length in all four CD4+ subsets. Because the HLA sub-analyses included only small numbers of individuals, any influence of HLA type on TCRB rearrangement was left unresolved. At VDJ recombination sites, patients with type 1 diabetes made fewer insertions and deleted more nucleotides, a pattern implying thymic rearrangement abnormalities.

CDR1 DFQATT and CDR2 SNEGSKA are derived from the germline V gene (reference sequence). Its CDR3 holds 11 amino acids, cysteine through phenylalanine. The retained sequence is limited to the CDR3, 33 bases, with the frame set at the first base. Trimming removed 6 bases from V and 14 bases from J, leaving 14 bases between the germline ends. The High Capacity cDNA Reverse Transcription Kit was used to reverse transcribe all of the isolated RNA, meaning that expressed TCRB transcripts were what got sequenced. Deep immunoSEQ sequencing was applied to naive, central memory and regulatory T cell samples, giving an average of about 3.6 million total reads per sample. After sorted cells were lysed in RLT buffer, RNA was extracted with DNase-treated RNeasy Micro or Mini kits, with the choice depending on cell number. To prevent cross-contamination, each cell subset was processed individually, whereas patient and healthy donor samples were processed jointly. TCRB sequences were amplified from cDNA with the immunoSEQ multiplex PCR, producing 87-bp fragments spanning the CDR3 region. Amplicons were sequenced on the Illumina HiSeq platform. The study's processing was this. Synthetic template baselines were used to correct PCR bias computationally, reads within Hamming distance 2 were collapsed, and singletons that could not be merged were discarded. Reads were aligned against IMGT to assign V, D and J genes, CDR3 length and insertions or deletions at six rearrangement sites. Within each subset, clonotype counts were normalized to sorted cell number, and only after that were true diversity and Gini coefficients computed with the tcR R package. The overlap coefficient, calculated on TCRB nucleotide sequences, was used to measure repertoire sharing. Out-of-frame TCRB sequences from naive cells were analyzed to stand in for the pre-selection repertoire. The table was pulled from immuneACCESS by TCRdb, which kept in-frame rearrangements only. Such tables lose some clones; where checked, under half of the loss comes from unresolved V genes, and the rest has no known cause. The DNA was the basis for D and trimming; V, J and clone size are from that table. This sample gives 140,000 to 150,000 clones in total; roughly a tenth of them show up just once. The ten top clones hold approximately 1.3% of the sample.

The receptor comes from a man aged 18 to 30 in good health. The chain is encoded by TRBV20-1 joined to TRBJ1-6, with no confident D gene call. Sequencing used naive CD4+ T cells from blood. The cell subset or site label for this specimen denotes: true naive CD4+ T cells. The CDR3 corresponds to CSAAGVRALHF. The DNA reads as follows: TGCAGTGCGGCCGGAGTCCGGGCCCTCCACTTT.